This TCR beta chain was captured by sequencing in a study of T cell repertoires in cytomegalovirus infection. Study-wide context: Selection of CMV epitopes for the study included recently identified HLA-C-restricted and well-studied HLA-B-restricted ones.

Findings and limits, study-wide: The study found HLA-C-restricted CMV-specific TCR beta clonotypes dominating the ex vivo response.

Details on this clonotype: The antigen is not known.

TCRdb reprocessed the reads via MiXCR and lists one record per CDR3 protein. Among more than 300,000 distinct CDR3 sequences, nearly 35% were seen once, and the ten largest hold about 14%. V dropped 5 bases and J dropped 5 bases, with 10 bases sitting between them. CDR3 length: 13 amino acids. The germline CDR1 and CDR2 sequences are SGHTA and FQGNSA. This sequence joins TRBV7-2 and TRBJ1-5; D gene uncertain. This sequence was found in a human donor in good health (CMV status not recorded). Some clones in this sample may be carry-over from other donors' samples. The sample in question was cultured PBMCs, obtained from culture after CMV antigen stimulation. Written as DNA, the CDR3 is TGTGCCAGCAGCCTAGAACGAGATCAGCCCCAGCATTTT. Its protein product is CASSLERDQPQHF.